The 2 T cell receptor beta chains in this list originate from one sample, sequenced in a study of blood T cells in healthy people across ages. Combining a sample-barcoded 5' primer with a J-beta primer mix, a second PCR ran for 7 to 11 cycles. MiXCR was run by TCRdb on the 5' RACE reads, yielding one entry per CDR3 protein. This table holds roughly 900,000 distinct CDR3 sequences, under 30% found once. The specimen was blood. The receptors come from a woman older than 75 in good health.

On this clonotype: Since a much larger clone is just one base distant, this may be a read error. V and J are TRBV15 and TRBJ1-2, with D possibly TRBD1 on 6 matching bases. The CDR3 is made up of 14 amino acids. V was trimmed by 8 bases and J by 6 bases, leaving 19 bases between them. Germline loops: CDR1 LNHNV, CDR2 YYDKDF (reference sequence). CDR3 in DNA: TGTGCCACCGGCCGGGGGGCGCCTAATGATGGCTACACCTTC. Its protein product is CATGRGAPNDGYTF.

This clonotype came up a few times. V gene TRBV30 combines with J gene TRBJ1-4, with TRBD1 as a possible D gene (6 bases). The V end was cut by 1 base, the J end by 7 bases, with 13 bases between. The CDR3 consists of 14 residues. The germline V gene encodes CDR1 GTSNPN and CDR2 SVGIG (reference sequence). CDR3 bases: TGTGCCTGGAGTGCGACAGGAAACTCTGAAAAACTGTTTTTT. Amino acids: CAWSATGNSEKLFF.